Presented here are 14 T cell receptor beta chains from one specimen sequenced in a study of T cell changes during pregnancy in multiple sclerosis (dated by TCRdb to between 2018 and 2020). To prepare the library, the immunoSEQ multiplex PCR assay was applied. As stored in TCRdb, this immuneACCESS dataset retains in-frame rearrangements with V and J assigned. A fraction of the clones does not appear; measured against another copy, unresolved V genes explain less than half of the discrepancy, and the remainder lacks a known reason. This sample has roughly 89,000 clones in its table, and 94% of those were observed once. Around 1.8% of the sample is held by the ten biggest clonotypes. Sequenced material: peripheral blood, taken after pregnancy. Receptors originate from a female donor in good health, enrolled as a control in a pregnancy study.

The chain has TRBV2 and TRBJ2-3, with 12 bases lining up with TRBD2. CDR3 size: 14 residues. Germline V gene sequence: CDR1 SNHLY, CDR2 FYNNEI. After removal of 6 bases from V and 4 bases from J, the junction contained 2 bases not matched to a gene. The CDR3 bases are TGTGCCAGCAGGCGGACTAGCGGGGCAGATACGCAGTATTTT. Translated: CASRRTSGADTQYF.

V usage is TRBV19 and J usage is TRBJ2-5; D uncertain. The CDR3 has 14 amino acids. Germline CDR1 and CDR2: LNHDA and SQIVND (reference sequence). V dropped 4 bases and J dropped 5 bases, with 14 bases sitting between them. CDR3 DNA sequence: TGTGCCAGTAGTACCAATGCCGTGGGCGAGACCCAGTACTTC. It encodes CASSTNAVGETQYF.

The V gene is TRBV9, the J gene TRBJ2-1; 12 positions agree with TRBD2. From germline, CDR1 is SGDLS and CDR2 YYNGEE. This CDR3 has 18 amino acids. V was pared by 3 bases and J by 4 bases, with 11 bases of the junction left unmatched. CDR3 in amino acids: CASSETLAGGPSYNEQFF. The CDR3 DNA is TGTGCCAGCAGCGAGACCCTAGCGGGAGGGCCTAGTTACAATGAGCAGTTCTTC.

The chain recombines TRBV2 with TRBJ2-7; 8 bases line up with TRBD1. The trim removed 6 bases at V and 2 bases at J, leaving 6 bases unmatched. Germline CDR1 is SNHLY and CDR2 is FYNNEI. The CDR3 is 14 amino acids. CDR3 DNA sequence: TGTGCCAGCAGCGGACGACAGGGGCCCTACGAGCAGTACTTC. Protein product: CASSGRQGPYEQYF. Using reference TRBV2 and TRBJ2-7 for the parts outside the CDR3, the full variable domain is EPEVTQTPSHQVTQMGQEVILRCVPISNHLYFYWYRQILGQKVEFLVSFYNNEISEKSEIFDDQFSVERPDGSNFTLKIRSTKLEDSAMYFCASSGRQGPYEQYFGPGTRLTVT.

The genes are TRBV18 and TRBJ2-3, with TRBD2 matching over 8 bases. V shed 3 bases and J 6 bases; nucleotides not matched to a gene: 5. CDR1 KGHSH and CDR2 LQKENI come from the germline V gene. This CDR3 has 14 amino acids. CDR3 amino acids: CASSPGLGRDTQYF. The CDR3, as DNA: TGTGCCAGCTCACCGGGACTAGGGCGGGATACGCAGTATTTT.

The V gene is TRBV5-1, the J gene TRBJ2-5; tentative D call: TRBD1 (6 bases). This CDR3 comprises 15 residues. Germline V lookup: CDR1 SGHRS, CDR2 YFSETQ. The V end was cut by 6 bases, the J end by 1 base, with 16 bases between. CDR3 in amino acids: CASTNGDTFQETQYF. Written as DNA, the CDR3 is TGCGCCAGCACGAACGGGGACACTTTCCAAGAGACCCAGTACTTC. The whole variable domain, filled in from reference TRBV5-1 and TRBJ2-5, reads KAGVTQTPRYLIKTRGQQVTLSCSPISGHRSVSWYQQTPGQGLQFLFEYFSETQRNKGNFPGRFSGRQFSNSRSEMNVSTLELGDSALYLCASTNGDTFQETQYFGPGTRLLVL.

V usage is TRBV10-3 and J usage is TRBJ2-7; TRBD1 aligns across 7 bases. After removal of 6 bases from V and 4 bases from J, the junction contained 6 bases not matched to a gene. The CDR3 loop spans 13 amino acids. CDR1 is ENHRY, CDR2 SYGVKD, per germline. CDR3 region: CAISGDSRYEQYF. The CDR3 DNA sequence: TGTGCCATCAGCGGGGACAGCAGGTACGAGCAGTACTTC.

Here the CDR3 reads CASSIGLSMGQTQYF. In DNA, the CDR3 is TGCGCCAGCAGCATCGGACTATCCATGGGGCAGACCCAGTACTTC. The chain has TRBV5-1 and TRBJ2-5, with D possibly TRBD2 on 6 matching bases. Germline V gives CDR1 SGHRS, CDR2 YFSETQ. The CDR3 spans 15 residues. Trimming removed 4 bases from V and 6 bases from J, with 19 bases in between. The entire variable domain, with the rest obtained from reference TRBV5-1 and TRBJ2-5, is as follows: KAGVTQTPRYLIKTRGQQVTLSCSPISGHRSVSWYQQTPGQGLQFLFEYFSETQRNKGNFPGRFSGRQFSNSRSEMNVSTLELGDSALYLCASSIGLSMGQTQYFGPGTRLLVL.

The gene calls are TRBV27 and TRBJ2-7; D possibly corresponds to TRBD2 (5 bases). The CDR3 extends over 17 amino acids. Trimming removed 2 bases from V and 0 bases from J, with 17 bases in between. Germline CDR1 and CDR2: MNHEY and SMNVEV (reference sequence). CDR3 amino acids: CASSLGYGGDPSYEQYF. The CDR3 coding sequence is TGTGCCAGCAGTTTAGGATACGGAGGAGACCCCTCCTACGAGCAGTACTTC.

The chain employs TRBV4-1 and TRBJ1-3; 10 bases align to TRBD1. Looked up from germline, CDR1 is MGHRA and CDR2 is YSYEKL. The J segment lost 2 bases and the V segment lost 5 bases, leaving 12 bases of the junction unmatched. The CDR3 loop spans 18 amino acids. This CDR3 reads CASSEREEDRGPGNTIYF. CDR3 nucleotide sequence: TGCGCCAGCAGCGAAAGGGAGGAAGACAGGGGGCCTGGAAACACCATATATTTT.

The chain has TRBV5-1 and TRBJ2-3; a possible D gene is TRBD2 (5 bases). Germline lookup yields CDR1 SGHRS and CDR2 YFSETQ. There are 15 residues in the CDR3. V lost 0 bases, J lost 5 bases, and 13 bases lay in between. The CDR3 DNA follows: TGCGCCAGCAGCTTGGTTTCGGGGTCTGGAGATACGCAGTATTTT. Translating gives CASSLVSGSGDTQYF. Full variable domain (rest looked up from reference TRBV5-1 and TRBJ2-3): KAGVTQTPRYLIKTRGQQVTLSCSPISGHRSVSWYQQTPGQGLQFLFEYFSETQRNKGNFPGRFSGRQFSNSRSEMNVSTLELGDSALYLCASSLVSGSGDTQYFGPGTRLTVL.

The V gene is TRBV28, the J gene TRBJ2-7; 9 nucleotides line up with TRBD2. V was clipped by 5 bases and J by 6 bases; unmatched bases: 11. The V gene's germline CDR1 is MDHEN and CDR2 SYDVKM. The length of the CDR3 is 15 residues. The CDR3 bases are TGTGCCAGCAGTCCCCAAACAGCGGGAGGTTTCGAGCAGTACTTC. Protein product: CASSPQTAGGFEQYF. The full variable domain, its missing parts supplied by reference TRBV28 and TRBJ2-7, is DVKVTQSSRYLVKRTGEKVFLECVQDMDHENMFWYRQDPGLGLRLIYFSYDVKMKEKGDIPEGYSVSREKKERFSLILESASTNQTSMYLCASSPQTAGGFEQYFGPGTRLTVT.

The gene calls are TRBV4-1 and TRBJ2-2; 9 nucleotides agree with TRBD2. CDR3 length equals 16 residues. The J segment lost 8 bases and the V segment lost 5 bases, leaving 12 bases of the junction unmatched. Germline V gene sequence: CDR1 MGHRA, CDR2 YSYEKL. The CDR3 region is CASSSPGTSPAGELFF. The CDR3 nucleotides are TGCGCCAGCAGCTCGCCCGGGACTAGCCCGGCTGGGGAGCTGTTTTTT.

This clone was found once. The chain is built from TRBV4-1 and TRBJ2-1, with D possibly matching TRBD1 (6 bases). Germline assignment: CDR1 MGHRA and CDR2 YSYEKL. V was shortened by 5 bases and J by 7 bases, with 27 bases between the two germline ends. This CDR3 is 18 amino acids long. In DNA, the CDR3 is TGCGCCAGCAGCTTACACTCAAACAGGGAGAGGTATTCGAATGAGCAGTTCTTC. Translation gives CASSLHSNRERYSNEQFF.